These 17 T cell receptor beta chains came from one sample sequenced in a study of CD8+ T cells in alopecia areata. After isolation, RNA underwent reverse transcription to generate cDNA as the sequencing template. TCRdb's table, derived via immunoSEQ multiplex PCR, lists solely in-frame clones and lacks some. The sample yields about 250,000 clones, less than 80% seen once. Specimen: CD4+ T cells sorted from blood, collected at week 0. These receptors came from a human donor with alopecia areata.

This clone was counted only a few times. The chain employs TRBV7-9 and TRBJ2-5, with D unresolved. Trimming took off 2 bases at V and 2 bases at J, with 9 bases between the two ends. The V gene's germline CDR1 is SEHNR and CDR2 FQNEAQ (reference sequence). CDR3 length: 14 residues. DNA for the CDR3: TGTGCCAGCAGCTTAATTGCGGTTCAAGAGACCCAGTACTTC. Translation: CASSLIAVQETQYF.

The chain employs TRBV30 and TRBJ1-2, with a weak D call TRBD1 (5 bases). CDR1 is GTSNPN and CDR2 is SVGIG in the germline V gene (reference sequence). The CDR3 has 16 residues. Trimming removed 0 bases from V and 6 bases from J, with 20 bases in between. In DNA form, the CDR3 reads TGTGCCTGGAGTGTAGGAATAAGGGGAAAACTGGATGGCTACACCTTC. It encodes CAWSVGIRGKLDGYTF.

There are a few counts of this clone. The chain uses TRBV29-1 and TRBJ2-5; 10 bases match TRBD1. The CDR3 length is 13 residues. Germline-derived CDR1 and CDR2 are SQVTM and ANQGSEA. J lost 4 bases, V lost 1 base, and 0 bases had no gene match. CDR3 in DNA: TGCAGCGTTGAAGGGACAGGGGGAGAGACCCAGTACTTC. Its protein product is CSVEGTGGETQYF.

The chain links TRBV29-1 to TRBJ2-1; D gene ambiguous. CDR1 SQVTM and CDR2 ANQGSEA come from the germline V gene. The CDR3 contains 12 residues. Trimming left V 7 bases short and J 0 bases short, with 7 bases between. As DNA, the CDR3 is TGCAGCGCCTCTAGCTCCTACAATGAGCAGTTCTTC. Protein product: CSASSSYNEQFF.

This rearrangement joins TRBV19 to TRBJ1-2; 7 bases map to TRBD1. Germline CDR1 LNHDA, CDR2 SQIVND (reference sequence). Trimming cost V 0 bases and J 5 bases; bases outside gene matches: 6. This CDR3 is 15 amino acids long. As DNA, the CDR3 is TGTGCCAGTAGTATAGAACCGGGACAGATGTATGGCTACACCTTC. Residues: CASSIEPGQMYGYTF.

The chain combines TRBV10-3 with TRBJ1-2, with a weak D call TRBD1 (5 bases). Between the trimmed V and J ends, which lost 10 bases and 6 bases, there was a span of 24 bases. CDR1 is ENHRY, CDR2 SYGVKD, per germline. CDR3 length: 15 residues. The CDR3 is CATTGTSPRHNGYTF. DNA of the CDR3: TGTGCCACCACCGGGACGTCGCCCAGACATAATGGCTACACCTTC.

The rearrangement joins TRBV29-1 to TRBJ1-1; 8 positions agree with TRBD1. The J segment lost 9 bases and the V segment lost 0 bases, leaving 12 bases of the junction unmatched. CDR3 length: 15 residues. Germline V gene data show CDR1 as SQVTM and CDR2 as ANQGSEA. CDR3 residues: CSVEERKGTGAKAFF. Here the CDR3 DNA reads TGCAGCGTTGAAGAGAGAAAAGGGACAGGAGCAAAAGCTTTCTTT.

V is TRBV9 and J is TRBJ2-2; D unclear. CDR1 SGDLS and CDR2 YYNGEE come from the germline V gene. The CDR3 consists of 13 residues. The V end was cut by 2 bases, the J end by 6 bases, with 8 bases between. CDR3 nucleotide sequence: TGTGCCAGCAGCGTCCGAGCCCCCGGGGAGCTGTTTTTT. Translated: CASSVRAPGELFF.

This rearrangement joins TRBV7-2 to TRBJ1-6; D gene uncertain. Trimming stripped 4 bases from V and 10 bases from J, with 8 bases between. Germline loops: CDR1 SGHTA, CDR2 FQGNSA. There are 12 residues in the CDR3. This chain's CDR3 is CASSWAASPLHF. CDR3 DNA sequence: TGTGCCAGCAGCTGGGCCGCCTCACCCCTCCACTTT.

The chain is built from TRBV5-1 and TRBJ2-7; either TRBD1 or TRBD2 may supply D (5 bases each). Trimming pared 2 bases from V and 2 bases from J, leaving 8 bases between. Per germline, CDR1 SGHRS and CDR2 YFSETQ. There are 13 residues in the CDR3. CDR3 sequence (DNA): TGCGCCAGCAGCTTCGAGGGGACCTACGAGCAGTACTTC. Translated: CASSFEGTYEQYF.

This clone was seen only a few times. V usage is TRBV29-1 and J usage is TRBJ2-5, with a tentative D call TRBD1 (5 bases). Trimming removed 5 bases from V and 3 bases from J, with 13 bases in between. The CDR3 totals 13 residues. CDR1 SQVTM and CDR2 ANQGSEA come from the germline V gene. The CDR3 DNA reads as TGCAGCGTTTGGACAAGGAACGAAGAGACCCAGTACTTC. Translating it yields CSVWTRNEETQYF.

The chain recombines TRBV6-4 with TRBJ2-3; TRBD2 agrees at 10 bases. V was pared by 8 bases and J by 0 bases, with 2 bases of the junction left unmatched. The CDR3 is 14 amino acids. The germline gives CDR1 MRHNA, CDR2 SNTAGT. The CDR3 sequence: CASQTSGSTDTQYF. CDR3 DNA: TGTGCCAGCCAGACTAGCGGGAGCACAGATACGCAGTATTTT.

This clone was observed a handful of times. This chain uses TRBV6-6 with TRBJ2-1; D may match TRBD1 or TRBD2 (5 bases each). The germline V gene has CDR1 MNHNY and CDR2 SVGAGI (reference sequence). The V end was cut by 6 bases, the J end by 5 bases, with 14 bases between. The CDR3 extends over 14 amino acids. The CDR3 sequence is CASRASGPHNEQFF. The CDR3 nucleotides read TGTGCCAGCAGAGCTTCGGGACCGCACAATGAGCAGTTCTTC.

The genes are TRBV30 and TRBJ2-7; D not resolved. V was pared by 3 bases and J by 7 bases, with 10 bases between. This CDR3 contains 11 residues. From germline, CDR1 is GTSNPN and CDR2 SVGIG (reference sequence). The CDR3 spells CAWSADWEQYF. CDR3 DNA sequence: TGTGCCTGGAGCGCCGACTGGGAGCAGTACTTC.

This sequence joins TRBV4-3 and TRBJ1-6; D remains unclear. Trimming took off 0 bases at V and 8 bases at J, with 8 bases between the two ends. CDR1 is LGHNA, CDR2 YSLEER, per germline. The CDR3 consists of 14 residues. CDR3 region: CASSQEGGYSPLHF. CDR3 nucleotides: TGCGCCAGCAGCCAAGAAGGAGGATATTCACCCCTCCACTTT.

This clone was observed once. The CDR3 loop is CAWSAPSSYNEQFF. In nucleotides, the CDR3 is TGTGCCTGGAGTGCCCCAAGCAGCTACAATGAGCAGTTCTTC. The chain uses TRBV30 and TRBJ2-1, with D hard to call. There are 14 residues in the CDR3. Germline V lookup: CDR1 GTSNPN, CDR2 SVGIG (reference sequence). V shed 1 base and J shed 3 bases, with 10 bases lying between them.

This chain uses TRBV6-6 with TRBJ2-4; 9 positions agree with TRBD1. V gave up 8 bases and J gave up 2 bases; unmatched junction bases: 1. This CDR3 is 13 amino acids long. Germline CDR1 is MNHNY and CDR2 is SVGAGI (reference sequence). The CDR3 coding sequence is TGTGCCAGCGGACAGGGGCCCAAAAACATTCAGTACTTC. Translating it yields CASGQGPKNIQYF.